One and the same sample provided the 17 T cell receptor beta chains below, sequenced in a study of blood T cell repertoires in COVID-19 (dated by TCRdb to the early 2020s). The library came from the immunoSEQ multiplex PCR assay. TCRdb retrieved this table from immuneACCESS and kept in-frame rearrangements only. Not all clones are present; in checked studies, unresolved V genes account for under half, and no reason is known for the remainder. The sample table records about 50,000 clones; approximately 86% of these occur just once. Of the sample, approximately 15% falls within the top ten clones. Sequenced: peripheral blood. The receptors shown here come from a man aged 35-49 years with acute or convalescent COVID-19.

This sequence joins TRBV19 and TRBJ2-6; maybe TRBD1 (6 bases). Trimming took off 5 bases at V and 2 bases at J, with 7 bases between the two ends. Germline V CDR1 and CDR2: LNHDA, SQIVND (reference sequence). The length of the CDR3 is 14 residues. CDR3 amino acids: CASSQGPGANVLTF. CDR3 sequence (DNA): TGTGCCAGTAGTCAGGGGCCTGGGGCCAACGTCCTGACTTTC.

This clone was seen a few times. The same CDR3 also results from other DNA sequences found in this sample. The V call is TRBV24-1, the J call TRBJ1-3; D not resolved. The V end was cut by 0 bases, the J end by 3 bases, with 2 bases between. The germline V gene has CDR1 KGHDR and CDR2 SFDVKD. This CDR3 is 13 amino acids long. CDR3 region: CATSDLRGNTIYF. CDR3 coding DNA: TGTGCCACCAGTGATTTGCGTGGAAACACCATATATTTT.

The table lists this clone with a count of one. This chain connects TRBV7-2 to TRBJ2-5, with D possibly being TRBD2 (6 bases). The CDR3 has 14 residues. In germline, CDR1 is SGHTA, CDR2 FQGNSA. V lost 4 bases and J lost 5, with 14 bases in between. The CDR3 sequence is CASSSRRGSETQYF. For the CDR3, the DNA is TGTGCCAGCAGCTCAAGGCGGGGATCGGAGACCCAGTACTTC.

The rearrangement links TRBV29-1 to TRBJ1-2; D is unclear. Germline V gene sequence: CDR1 SQVTM, CDR2 ANQGSEA. This CDR3 has 14 residues. V was shortened by 7 bases and J by 0 bases, with 15 bases between the two germline ends. This CDR3 reads CSAGRGGANYGYTF. For the CDR3, the DNA is TGCAGCGCCGGCCGGGGAGGAGCTAACTATGGCTACACCTTC.

The chain carries TRBV7-9 and TRBJ1-2; the D is unclear. CDR1 SEHNR and CDR2 FQNEAQ come from the germline V gene (reference sequence). The CDR3 is 14 amino acids. V lost 1 base and J lost 2, with 8 bases in between. CDR3 sequence reads: CASSLGTGNYGYTF. CDR3 bases: TGTGCCAGCAGCTTAGGTACCGGGAACTATGGCTACACCTTC.

The V and J genes are TRBV6-5 and TRBJ1-2; 8 positions match TRBD1. In germline, CDR1 is MNHEY, CDR2 SVGAGI. The V and J ends lost 8 bases and 5 bases, in that order; junction bases with no gene match: 13. CDR3 size: 15 residues. The CDR3 region has the DNA TGTGCCAGCTCCGGGAGTCGGCAGGGGGCTTATGGCTACACCTTC. Its translation: CASSGSRQGAYGYTF.

The chain joins TRBV13 to TRBJ2-7; D uncertain. The CDR3 runs to 13 residues. Germline values: CDR1 PRHDT, CDR2 FYEKMQ (reference sequence). Trimming took 2 bases from V and 6 from J, leaving 11 bases between them. CDR3 sequence (DNA): TGTGCCAGCAGCTTAAGAGGTTTGGGCGAGCAGTACTTC. Encoded protein: CASSLRGLGEQYF. Using reference TRBV13 and TRBJ2-7 for the parts outside the CDR3, the full variable domain is AAGVIQSPRHLIKEKRETATLKCYPIPRHDTVYWYQQGPGQDPQFLISFYEKMQSDKGSIPDRFSAQQFSDYHSELNMSSLELGDSALYFCASSLRGLGEQYFGPGTRLTVT.

Only one count was recorded for this clone. The V and J genes are TRBV5-1 and TRBJ2-3; TRBD1 matches 7 bases. The V segment lost 0 bases and the J segment 0 bases; nucleotides outside the gene matches: 4. This CDR3 region has 16 residues. CDR1 SGHRS and CDR2 YFSETQ come from the germline V gene. The CDR3 spells CASSLDGTASTDTQYF. CDR3 DNA: TGCGCCAGCAGCTTGGACGGGACAGCAAGCACAGATACGCAGTATTTT.

This chain links TRBV6-6 with TRBJ2-1, with a weak D call TRBD2 (7 bases). Trimming pared 5 bases from V and 0 bases from J, leaving 17 bases between. This CDR3 has 17 amino acids. The germline gives CDR1 MNHNY, CDR2 SVGAGI (reference sequence). The DNA of the CDR3 is TGTGCCAGCAGTCTCATAGGGGGGGCCCTCTCCTACAATGAGCAGTTCTTC. Translating gives CASSLIGGALSYNEQFF.

The J gene is TRBJ2-3, the V gene TRBV5-1; 13 bases fit TRBD2. Germline lookup yields CDR1 SGHRS and CDR2 YFSETQ. V trimming: 0 bases; J trimming: 1 base; junction bases outside the gene matches: 5. The CDR3 extends over 18 amino acids. The CDR3: CASSLASGLAGGTDTQYF. In DNA, the CDR3 is TGCGCCAGCAGCTTGGCGTCAGGACTAGCGGGGGGCACAGATACGCAGTATTTT.

The J gene is TRBJ2-2, the V gene TRBV10-2; 9 bases are shared with TRBD1. V shed 10 bases and J 4 bases; nucleotides not matched to a gene: 16. CDR1 is WSHSY, CDR2 SAAADI, per germline. The CDR3 has 17 amino acids. CDR3 loop: CAITGGAAGSGTGELFF. CDR3 coding DNA: TGCGCCATCACAGGGGGCGCGGCGGGCTCGGGCACCGGGGAGCTGTTTTTT.

V usage is TRBV27 and J usage is TRBJ2-1, with 7 bases fitting TRBD1. V was pared by 6 bases and J by 4 bases, with 0 bases of the junction left unmatched. Germline CDR1 reads MNHEY; CDR2 reads SMNVEV (reference sequence). This CDR3 has 12 residues. CDR3 sequence (DNA): TGTGCCAGCAGGGGACAGTACAATGAGCAGTTCTTC. Its protein is CASRGQYNEQFF.

This sequence joins TRBV18 and TRBJ1-5; 7 bases fit TRBD1. This CDR3 comprises 14 residues. J gave up 5 bases and V 3 bases, and 4 bases lay outside the gene matches. Germline CDR1 KGHSH, CDR2 LQKENI. CDR3 region: CASSPTGRDQPQHF. DNA for the CDR3: TGTGCCAGCTCACCGACAGGGCGGGATCAGCCCCAGCATTTT. The full variable domain, with the rest looked up from reference TRBV18 and TRBJ1-5, is NAGVMQNPRHLVRRRGQEARLRCSPMKGHSHVYWYRQLPEEGLKFMVYLQKENIIDESGMPKERFSAEFPKEGPSILRIQQVVRGDSAAYFCASSPTGRDQPQHFGDGTRLSIL.

The chain uses TRBV5-4 and TRBJ2-1, with TRBD2 as a possible D gene (5 bases). V was pared by 4 bases and J by 10 bases, with 9 bases between. The CDR3 is 11 residues long. Germline values: CDR1 SGHNT, CDR2 YYREEE (reference sequence). DNA of the CDR3: TGTGCCAGCAGCCCTGGAGGCGAGCAGTTCTTC. It specifies CASSPGGEQFF.

The rearrangement links TRBV7-9 to TRBJ1-2; D is undetermined. Per germline, CDR1 SEHNR and CDR2 FQNEAQ (reference sequence). This CDR3 comprises 16 residues. The ends were cut back, 5 bases at V and 0 bases at J, with 16 bases in the middle. The CDR3 DNA reads as TGTGCCAGCAGCCCCGGCGGGCAGCGAGCTAACTATGGCTACACCTTC. The encoded protein is CASSPGGQRANYGYTF.

V and J are TRBV27 and TRBJ1-5; D remains ambiguous. The CDR3 is made up of 13 amino acids. Germline loops: CDR1 MNHEY, CDR2 SMNVEV (reference sequence). The V end was cut by 4 bases, the J end by 7 bases, with 11 bases between. The CDR3 region is CASSYEHFQPQHF. In nucleotides, the CDR3 is TGTGCCAGCAGTTATGAGCATTTCCAGCCCCAGCATTTT.

The chain recombines TRBV15 with TRBJ1-3; D is possibly TRBD1 (6 bases). Germline-derived CDR1 and CDR2 are LNHNV and YYDKDF (reference sequence). Trimming removed 3 bases at V and 0 bases at J, with 9 bases between. The length of the CDR3 is 15 residues. The CDR3 region is CATSSWTASGNTIYF. The CDR3 DNA follows: TGTGCCACCAGCAGTTGGACAGCCTCTGGAAACACCATATATTTT.